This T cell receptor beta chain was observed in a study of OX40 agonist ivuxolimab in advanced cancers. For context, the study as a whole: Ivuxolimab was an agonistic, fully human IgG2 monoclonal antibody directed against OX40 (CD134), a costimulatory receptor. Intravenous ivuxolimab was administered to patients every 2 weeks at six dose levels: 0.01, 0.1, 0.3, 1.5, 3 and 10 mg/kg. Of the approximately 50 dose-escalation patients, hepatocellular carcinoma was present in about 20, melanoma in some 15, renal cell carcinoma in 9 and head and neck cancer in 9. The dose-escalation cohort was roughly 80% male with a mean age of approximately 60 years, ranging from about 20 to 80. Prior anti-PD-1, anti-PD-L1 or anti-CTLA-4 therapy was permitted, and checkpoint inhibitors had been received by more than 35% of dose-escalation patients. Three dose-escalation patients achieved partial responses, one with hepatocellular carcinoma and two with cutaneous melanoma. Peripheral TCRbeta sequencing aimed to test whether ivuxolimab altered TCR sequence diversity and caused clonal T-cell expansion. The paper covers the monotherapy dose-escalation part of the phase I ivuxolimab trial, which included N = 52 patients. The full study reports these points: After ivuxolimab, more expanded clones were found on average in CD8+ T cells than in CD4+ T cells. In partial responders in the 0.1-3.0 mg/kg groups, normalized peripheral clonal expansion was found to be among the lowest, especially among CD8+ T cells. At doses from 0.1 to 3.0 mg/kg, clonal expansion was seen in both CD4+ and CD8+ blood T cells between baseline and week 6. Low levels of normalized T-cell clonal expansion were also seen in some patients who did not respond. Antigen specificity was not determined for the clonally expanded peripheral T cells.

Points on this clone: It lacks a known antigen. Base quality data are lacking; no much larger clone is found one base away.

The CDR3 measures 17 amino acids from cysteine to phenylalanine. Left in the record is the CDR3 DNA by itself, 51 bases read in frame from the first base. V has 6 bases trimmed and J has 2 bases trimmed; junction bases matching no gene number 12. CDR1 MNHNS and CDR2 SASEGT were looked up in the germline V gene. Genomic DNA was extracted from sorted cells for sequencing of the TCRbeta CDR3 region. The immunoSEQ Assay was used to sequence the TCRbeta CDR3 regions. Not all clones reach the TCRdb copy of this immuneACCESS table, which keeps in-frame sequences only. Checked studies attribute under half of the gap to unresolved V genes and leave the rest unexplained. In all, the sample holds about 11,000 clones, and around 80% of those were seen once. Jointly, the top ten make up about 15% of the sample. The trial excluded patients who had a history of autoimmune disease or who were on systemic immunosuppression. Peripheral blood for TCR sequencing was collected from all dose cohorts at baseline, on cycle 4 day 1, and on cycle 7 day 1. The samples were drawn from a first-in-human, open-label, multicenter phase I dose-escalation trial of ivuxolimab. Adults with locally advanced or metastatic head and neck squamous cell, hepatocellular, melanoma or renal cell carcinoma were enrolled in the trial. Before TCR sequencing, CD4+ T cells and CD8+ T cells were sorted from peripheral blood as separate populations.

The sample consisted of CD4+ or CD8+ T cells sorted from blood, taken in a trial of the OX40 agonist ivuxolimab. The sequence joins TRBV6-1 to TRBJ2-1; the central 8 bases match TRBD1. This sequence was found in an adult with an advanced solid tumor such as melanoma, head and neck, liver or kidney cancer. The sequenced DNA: TGTGCCAGCAGAGAAAGAGCAACGGGACAGGCCTACAATGAGCAGTTCTTC. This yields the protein CASRERATGQAYNEQFF.